One sample yielded the 2 T cell receptor beta chains listed below, sequenced in a study of metastatic and nonmetastatic thyroid tumors. Ahead of thyroid surgery, no patient had received treatment of any kind. TCRdb re-clonotyped the PCR reads via MiXCR. The sample records approximately 12,000 clones, more than 20% being singletons. Sequenced input: adjacent normal tissue. Source of these receptors: a female donor with papillary thyroid cancer or a benign thyroid nodule (not recorded which). Some clones in this sample may be carry-over from other donors' samples.

The V gene is TRBV30, the J gene TRBJ1-1; D might be TRBD1 (6 bases). The CDR3 loop spans 12 amino acids. The ends were cut back, 0 bases at V and 6 bases at J, with 8 bases in the middle. From germline, CDR1 is GTSNPN and CDR2 SVGIG (reference sequence). The CDR3 reads CAWSVGGPEAFF. The CDR3 DNA follows: TGTGCCTGGAGTGTAGGGGGGCCTGAAGCTTTCTTT.

This clone was counted ten times or more. The genes are TRBV11-2 and TRBJ1-3; possibly TRBD1 for D (5 bases). The V gene's germline CDR1 is SGHAT and CDR2 FQNNGV. Trimming pared 3 bases from V and 2 bases from J, leaving 11 bases between. The CDR3 has 15 amino acids. The CDR3 coding sequence is TGTGCCAGCAGCTTCCAGGGTACCCCTGGAAACACCATATATTTT. It codes for CASSFQGTPGNTIYF.